These T cell receptor beta chains were read from a single sample in a study of T cell repertoires in ileal Crohn's disease. The table came from immunoSEQ multiplex PCR; TCRdb's copy has only in-frame clones and leaves some out. This sample has thousands of clones; around 82% occur once, and the top ten carry 9% to 10%. The sample was ileal tissue. Receptors originate from an adult with Crohn's disease. CDR3s include the opening cysteine and the closing phenylalanine or tryptophan. A D gene is named only where the DNA matches it firmly. The listing skips clone size in some rows; elsewhere it reads once, few, many or a size class.

d_call clone_size j_call v_call cdr3_aa cdr3_nt
NA large TRBJ2-2 TRBV7-2 CASSYGWTGGELFF TGTGCCAGCAGTTATGGTTGGACGGGAGGGGAGCTGTTTTTT
NA few TRBJ1-1 TRBV20-1 CSASGNTEAFF TGCAGTGCTAGCGGGAACACTGAAGCTTTCTTT
TRBD1 NA TRBJ1-1 TRBV11-2 CASSLGQGAYTEAFF TGTGCCAGCAGCCTAGGACAGGGGGCGTACACTGAAGCTTTCTTT
TRBD2 NA TRBJ2-1 TRBV10-3 CAISDFSAGGYNEQFF TGTGCCATCAGTGATTTTAGCGCGGGGGGCTACAATGAGCAGTTCTTC
TRBD2 NA TRBJ2-2 TRBV28 CASSRTSGANTGELFF TGTGCCAGCAGCCGGACTAGCGGGGCCAACACCGGGGAGCTGTTTTTT
NA NA TRBJ1-5 TRBV7-2 CASSRRVGQPQHF TGTGCCAGCAGCCGCAGGGTGGGGCAGCCCCAGCATTTT
NA once TRBJ2-3 TRBV11-2 CASSLEWSGSPSTDTQYF TGTGCCAGCAGCTTAGAGTGGTCGGGATCCCCTAGCACAGATACGCAGTATTTT
TRBD2 NA TRBJ2-2 TRBV7-2 CASSSPGLAGSGELFF TGTGCCAGCAGCTCCCCTGGACTAGCGGGGTCTGGGGAGCTGTTTTTT
TRBD1 NA TRBJ1-6 TRBV11-1 CASSSTGIFSPLHF TGTGCCAGCAGCTCGACAGGGATATTCTCACCCCTCCACTTT
NA NA TRBJ2-7 TRBV6-5 CASSYTSPPRYEQYF TGTGCCAGCAGTTACACCAGCCCCCCGAGGTACGAGCAGTACTTC
NA NA TRBJ2-2 TRBV27 CACSRGGELFF TGTGCCTGCAGCCGGGGCGGGGAGCTGTTTTTT
TRBD2 NA TRBJ2-3 TRBV6-4 CASSETSGLTSTDTQYF TGTGCCAGCAGTGAGACTAGCGGCCTTACTAGCACAGATACGCAGTATTTT
TRBD2 NA TRBJ2-2 TRBV9 CASSVVRTSGETGELFF TGTGCCAGCAGCGTAGTAAGGACTAGCGGGGAAACCGGGGAGCTGTTTTTT
TRBD2 NA TRBJ2-4 TRBV30 CAWSVRGWDIQYF TGTGCCTGGAGTGTGCGGGGGTGGGACATTCAGTACTTC
NA once TRBJ2-5 TRBV19 CASSIAGVETQYF TGTGCCAGTAGTATAGCAGGGGTGGAGACCCAGTACTTC
NA few TRBJ1-1 TRBV10-2 CASTRTENTEAFF TGCGCCAGCACCCGGACAGAGAACACTGAAGCTTTCTTT
NA NA TRBJ1-5 TRBV21-1 CASSKVGRGPSCNQPQHF TGTGCCAGCAGCAAAGTGGGCAGGGGCCCCTCATGTAATCAGCCCCAGCATTTT
TRBD1 NA TRBJ1-1 TRBV5-1 CASSSDRAYTTEAFF TGCGCCAGCAGCTCGGACAGGGCTTATACCACTGAAGCTTTCTTT
TRBD2 NA TRBJ2-5 TRBV5-4 CASSSGLAGGETQYF TGTGCCAGCAGCTCGGGACTAGCGGGAGGCGAGACCCAGTACTTC
NA once TRBJ2-1 TRBV6-5 CASSYSSLGDEQFF TGTGCCAGCAGTTACTCGAGTTTAGGGGATGAGCAGTTCTTC
NA NA TRBJ2-6 TRBV5-6 CASSLRSSGANVLTF TGTGCCAGCAGCTTGAGGAGCTCTGGGGCCAACGTCCTGACTTTC
NA NA TRBJ2-1 TRBV4-3 CASSHSGSVNEQFF TGCGCCAGCAGCCATTCCGGGAGTGTCAATGAGCAGTTCTTC
NA NA TRBJ1-1 TRBV5-1 CASSLADRMNTEAFF TGCGCCAGCAGCTTGGCCGACAGAATGAACACTGAAGCTTTCTTT
TRBD1 NA TRBJ2-7 TRBV2 CASSRQGASGEQYF TGTGCCAGCAGTCGACAGGGGGCGAGCGGGGAGCAGTACTTC
TRBD1 NA TRBJ1-2 TRBV18 CASSPVGTAYGYTF TGTGCCAGCTCACCGGTCGGGACAGCTTATGGCTACACCTTC
NA NA TRBJ2-1 TRBV20-1 CSAIDNEQFF TGCAGTGCTATAGACAATGAGCAGTTCTTC
TRBD1 NA TRBJ1-4 TRBV5-1 CASSFDRATPNEKLFF TGCGCCAGCAGCTTCGACAGGGCGACGCCTAATGAAAAACTGTTTTTT
TRBD2 few TRBJ2-7 TRBV28 CASSSASGDSYEQYF TGTGCCAGCAGTTCCGCTAGCGGGGACTCCTACGAGCAGTACTTC
NA NA TRBJ2-3 TRBV27 CASSLKWGGSDTQYF TGTGCCAGCAGTTTAAAGTGGGGGGGCTCAGATACGCAGTATTTT
TRBD2 NA TRBJ2-7 TRBV18 CASSPTAGGSNEQYF TGTGCCAGCTCACCCACGGCGGGGGGTTCCAACGAGCAGTACTTC
TRBD2 NA TRBJ2-7 TRBV18 CASSPDAGGHEQYF TGTGCCAGCTCACCAGATGCGGGGGGCCACGAGCAGTACTTC
TRBD2 NA TRBJ2-3 TRBV19 CASKPGLATDTQYF TGTGCCAGCAAACCGGGACTAGCGACAGATACGCAGTATTTT
NA once TRBJ2-2 TRBV30 CAWSKGITGELFF TGTGCCTGGAGTAAGGGGATCACCGGGGAGCTGTTTTTT
NA NA TRBJ1-1 TRBV5-1 CASSSTANTEAFF TGCGCCAGCAGCTCCACAGCTAACACTGAAGCTTTCTTT
NA NA TRBJ1-3 TRBV6-1 CASSESPGATGNTIYF TGTGCCAGCAGTGAATCCCCAGGGGCTACAGGAAACACCATATATTTT
NA NA TRBJ1-1 TRBV2 CASTDEGVTEAFF TGTGCCAGCACCGACGAAGGGGTCACTGAAGCTTTCTTT
NA NA TRBJ2-7 TRBV5-6 CASSFRQSSYEQYF TGTGCCAGCAGCTTTAGACAGAGCTCCTACGAGCAGTACTTC